The T cell receptor (beta chain) under discussion was sequenced for a study of blood T cell repertoires in COVID-19. Turning to the study itself: In each case, the material was cDNA or gDNA derived from T cells, B-cell-depleted T cells, or PBMCs.

Original processing notes: Counts of nucleated cells, estimated from reference gene primer amplification, were obtained. Generated by immunoSEQ multiplex PCR, the TCRdb table keeps only in-frame clones and is missing some. The V and J calls and clone size are taken from that table; D and trimming were inferred from the DNA. The table shows about 270,000 clones, with roughly 86% occurring only once. The CDR3 sequence is 17 residues long. V was pared by 4 bases and J by 5 bases, with 13 bases of the junction left unmatched. CDR1 and CDR2 (germline): LGHNA, YNFKEQ. This chain joins TRBV4-2 and TRBJ2-3, with 9 bases matching TRBD2. This TCR derives from a woman aged 55-75 years who had recovered from COVID-19. Input material: PBMCs or T cells enriched from blood (not recorded which). The CDR3 loop reads CASSRGLAGGPLDTQYF. The CDR3 coding sequence is TGTGCCAGCAGCCGCGGCCTGGCGGGAGGGCCCTTAGATACGCAGTATTTT.